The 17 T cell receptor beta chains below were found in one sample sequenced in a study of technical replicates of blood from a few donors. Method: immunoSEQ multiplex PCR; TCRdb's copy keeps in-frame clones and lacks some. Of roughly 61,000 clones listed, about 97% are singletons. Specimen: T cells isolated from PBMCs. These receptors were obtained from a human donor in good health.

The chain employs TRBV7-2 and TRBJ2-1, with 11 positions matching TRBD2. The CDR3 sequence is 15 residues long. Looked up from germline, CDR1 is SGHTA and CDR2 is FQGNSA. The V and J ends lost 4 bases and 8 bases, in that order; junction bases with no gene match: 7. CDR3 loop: CASSWTSGRFHEQFF. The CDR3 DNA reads TGTGCCAGCAGCTGGACTAGCGGGCGCTTCCATGAGCAGTTCTTC.

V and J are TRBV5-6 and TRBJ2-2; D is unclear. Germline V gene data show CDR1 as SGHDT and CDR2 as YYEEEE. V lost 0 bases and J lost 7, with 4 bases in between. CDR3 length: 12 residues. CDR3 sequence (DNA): TGTGCCAGCAGCTTGGGACTCGGGGAGCTGTTTTTT. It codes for CASSLGLGELFF.

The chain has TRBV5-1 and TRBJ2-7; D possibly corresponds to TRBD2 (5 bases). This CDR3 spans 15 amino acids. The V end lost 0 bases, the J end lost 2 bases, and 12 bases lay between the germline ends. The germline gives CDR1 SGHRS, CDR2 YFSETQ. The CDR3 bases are TGCGCCAGCAGCTTGGCCGAGGGTTCTACCTACGAGCAGTACTTC. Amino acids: CASSLAEGSTYEQYF.

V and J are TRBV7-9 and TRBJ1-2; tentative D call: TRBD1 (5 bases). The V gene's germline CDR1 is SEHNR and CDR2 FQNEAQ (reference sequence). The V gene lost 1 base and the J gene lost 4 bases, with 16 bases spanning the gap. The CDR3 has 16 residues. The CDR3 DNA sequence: TGTGCCAGCAGCTTAGTTTCTACAGGTCATGGCTATGGCTACACCTTC. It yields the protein CASSLVSTGHGYGYTF. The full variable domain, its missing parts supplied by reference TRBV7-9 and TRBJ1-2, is DTGVSQNPRHKITKRGQNVTFRCDPISEHNRLYWYRQTLGQGPEFLTYFQNEAQLEKSRLLSDRFSAERPKGSFSTLEIQRTEQGDSAMYLCASSLVSTGHGYGYTFGSGTRLTVV.

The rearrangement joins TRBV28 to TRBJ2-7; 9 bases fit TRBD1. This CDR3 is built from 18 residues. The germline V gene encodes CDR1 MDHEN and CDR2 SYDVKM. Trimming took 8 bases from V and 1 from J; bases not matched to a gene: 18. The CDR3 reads CASARGTGFGFWSYEQYF. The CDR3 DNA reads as TGTGCCAGCGCCCGCGGGACAGGGTTCGGTTTTTGGTCCTACGAGCAGTACTTC.

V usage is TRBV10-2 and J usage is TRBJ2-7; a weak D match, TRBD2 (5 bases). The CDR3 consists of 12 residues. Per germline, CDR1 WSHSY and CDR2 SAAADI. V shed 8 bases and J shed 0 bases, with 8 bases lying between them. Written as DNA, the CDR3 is TGCGCCAGCGAGGGCAGCTCCTACGAGCAGTACTTC. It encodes CASEGSSYEQYF.

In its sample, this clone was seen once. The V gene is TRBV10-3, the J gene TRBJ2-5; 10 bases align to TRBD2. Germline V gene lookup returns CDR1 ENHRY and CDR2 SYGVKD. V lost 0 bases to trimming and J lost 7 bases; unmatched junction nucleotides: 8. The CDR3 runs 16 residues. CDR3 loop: CAISESGASGSMTQYF. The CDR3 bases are TGTGCCATCAGTGAGTCAGGGGCTAGCGGGAGTATGACCCAGTACTTC.

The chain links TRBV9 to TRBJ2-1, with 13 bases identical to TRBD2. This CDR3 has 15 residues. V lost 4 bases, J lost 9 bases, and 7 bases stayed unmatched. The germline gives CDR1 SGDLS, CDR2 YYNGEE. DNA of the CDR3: TGTGCCAGCAGCCCCGGACTAGCGGGAGTGGGTGAGCAGTTCTTC. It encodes CASSPGLAGVGEQFF.

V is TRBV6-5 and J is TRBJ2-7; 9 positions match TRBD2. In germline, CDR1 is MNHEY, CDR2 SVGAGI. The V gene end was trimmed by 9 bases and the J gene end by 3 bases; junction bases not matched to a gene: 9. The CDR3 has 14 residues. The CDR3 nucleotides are TGTGCCAGTAGCGGGGGTAGCGGGATCTACGAGCAGTACTTC. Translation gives CASSGGSGIYEQYF.

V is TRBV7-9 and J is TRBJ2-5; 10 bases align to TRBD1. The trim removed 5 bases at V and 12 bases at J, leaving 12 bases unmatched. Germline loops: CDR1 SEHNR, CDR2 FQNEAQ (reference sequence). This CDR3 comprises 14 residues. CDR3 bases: TGTGCCAGCAGCCAAGATAGGGACAGGGGATATGAGTACTTC. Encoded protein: CASSQDRDRGYEYF.

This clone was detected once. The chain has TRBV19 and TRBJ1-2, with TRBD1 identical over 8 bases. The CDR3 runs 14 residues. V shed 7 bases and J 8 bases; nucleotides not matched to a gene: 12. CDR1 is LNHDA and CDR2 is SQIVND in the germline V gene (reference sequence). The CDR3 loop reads CASNNQGAGGGYTF. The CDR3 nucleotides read TGTGCCAGTAATAATCAGGGGGCAGGAGGAGGCTACACCTTC. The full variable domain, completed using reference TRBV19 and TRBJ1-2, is DGGITQSPKYLFRKEGQNVTLSCEQNLNHDAMYWYRQDPGQGLRLIYYSQIVNDFQKGDIAEGYSVSREKKESFPLTVTSAQKNPTAFYLCASNNQGAGGGYTFGSGTRLTVV.

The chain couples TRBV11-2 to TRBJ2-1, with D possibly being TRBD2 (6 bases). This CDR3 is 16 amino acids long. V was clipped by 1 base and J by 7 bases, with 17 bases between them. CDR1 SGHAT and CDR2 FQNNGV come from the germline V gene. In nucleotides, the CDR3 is TGTGCCAGCAGCTTAGGCCCGACTAGTGTGAGAAATGAGCAGTTCTTC. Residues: CASSLGPTSVRNEQFF.

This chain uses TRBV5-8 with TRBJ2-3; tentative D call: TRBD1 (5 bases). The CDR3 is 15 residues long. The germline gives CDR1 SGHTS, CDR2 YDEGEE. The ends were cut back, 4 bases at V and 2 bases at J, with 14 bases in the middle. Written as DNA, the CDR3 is TGTGCCAGCAGCGACGACCAGGGTGTCACAGATACGCAGTATTTT. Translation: CASSDDQGVTDTQYF. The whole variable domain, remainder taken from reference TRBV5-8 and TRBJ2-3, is EAGVTQSPTHLIKTRGQQATLRCSPISGHTSVYWYQQALGLGLQFLLWYDEGEERNRGNFPPRFSGRQFPNYSSELNVNALELEDSALYLCASSDDQGVTDTQYFGPGTRLTVL.

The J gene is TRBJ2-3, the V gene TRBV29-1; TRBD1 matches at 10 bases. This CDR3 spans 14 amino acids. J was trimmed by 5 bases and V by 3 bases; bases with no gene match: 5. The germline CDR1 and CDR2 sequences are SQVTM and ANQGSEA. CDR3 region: CSVDGTGDVDTQYF. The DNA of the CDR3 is TGCAGCGTTGACGGGACAGGGGATGTAGATACGCAGTATTTT.

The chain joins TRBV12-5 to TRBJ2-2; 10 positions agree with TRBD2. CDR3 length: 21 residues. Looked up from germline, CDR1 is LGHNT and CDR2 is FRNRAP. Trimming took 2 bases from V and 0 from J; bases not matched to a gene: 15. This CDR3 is CASGLLRAGGLLQANTGELFF. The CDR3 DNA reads TGTGCTAGTGGTTTGCTTCGAGCGGGAGGGTTACTGCAGGCGAACACCGGGGAGCTGTTTTTT. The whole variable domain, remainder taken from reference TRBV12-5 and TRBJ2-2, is DARVTQTPRHKVTEMGQEVTMRCQPILGHNTVFWYRQTMMQGLELLAYFRNRAPLDDSGMPKDRFSAEMPDATLATLKIQPSEPRDSAVYFCASGLLRAGGLLQANTGELFFGEGSRLTVL.

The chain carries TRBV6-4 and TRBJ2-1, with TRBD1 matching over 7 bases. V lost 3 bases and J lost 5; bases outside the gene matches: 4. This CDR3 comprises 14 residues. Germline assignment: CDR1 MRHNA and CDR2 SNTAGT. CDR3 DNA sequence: TGTGCCAGCAGTGAAGGGGGCCCGGACAATGAGCAGTTCTTC. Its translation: CASSEGGPDNEQFF.

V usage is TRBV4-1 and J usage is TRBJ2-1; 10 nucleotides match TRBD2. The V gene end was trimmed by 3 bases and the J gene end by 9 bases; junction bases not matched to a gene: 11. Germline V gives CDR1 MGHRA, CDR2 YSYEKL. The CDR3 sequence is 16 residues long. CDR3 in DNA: TGCGCCAGCAGCCACAAGATCCAGACTAGCGGGTCTGAGCAGTTCTTC. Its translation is CASSHKIQTSGSEQFF.